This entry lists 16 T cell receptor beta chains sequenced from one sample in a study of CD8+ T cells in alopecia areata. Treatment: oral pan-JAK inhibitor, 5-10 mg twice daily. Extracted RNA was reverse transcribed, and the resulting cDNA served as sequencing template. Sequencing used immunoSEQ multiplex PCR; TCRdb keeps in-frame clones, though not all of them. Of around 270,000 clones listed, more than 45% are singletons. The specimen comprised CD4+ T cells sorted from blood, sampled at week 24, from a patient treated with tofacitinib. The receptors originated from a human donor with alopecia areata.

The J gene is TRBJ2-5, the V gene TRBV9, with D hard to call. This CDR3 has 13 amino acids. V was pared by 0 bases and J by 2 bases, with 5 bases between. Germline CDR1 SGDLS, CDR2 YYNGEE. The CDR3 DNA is TGTGCCAGCAGCGTAGAGCCTCAAGAGACCCAGTACTTC. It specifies CASSVEPQETQYF.

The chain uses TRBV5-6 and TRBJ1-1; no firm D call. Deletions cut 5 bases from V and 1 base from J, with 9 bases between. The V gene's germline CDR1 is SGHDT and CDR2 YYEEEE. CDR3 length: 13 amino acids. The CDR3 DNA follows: TGTGCCAGCAGGACGGACGCGAACACTGAAGCTTTCTTT. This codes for CASRTDANTEAFF.

The chain's CDR3 is CASSPRGRGTEAFF. CDR3 DNA sequence: TGTGCCAGCAGCCCCAGGGGACGTGGCACTGAAGCTTTCTTT. The genes are TRBV14 and TRBJ1-1, with a tentative D call TRBD1 (6 bases). The germline V gene encodes CDR1 SGHDN and CDR2 FVKESK. CDR3 size: 14 residues. The V end lost 4 bases, the J end lost 4 bases, and 13 bases lay between the germline ends. Filled out from reference TRBV14 and TRBJ1-1, the complete variable domain reads EAGVTQFPSHSVIEKGQTVTLRCDPISGHDNLYWYRRVMGKEIKFLLHFVKESKQDESGMPNNRFLAERTGGTYSTLKVQPAELEDSGVYFCASSPRGRGTEAFFGQGTRLTVV.

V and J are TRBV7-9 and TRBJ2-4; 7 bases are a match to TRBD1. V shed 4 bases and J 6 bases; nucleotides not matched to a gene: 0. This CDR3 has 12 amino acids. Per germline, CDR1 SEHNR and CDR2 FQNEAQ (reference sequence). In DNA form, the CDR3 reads TGTGCCAGCAGCTCAGGGGGAAACATTCAGTACTTC. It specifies CASSSGGNIQYF.

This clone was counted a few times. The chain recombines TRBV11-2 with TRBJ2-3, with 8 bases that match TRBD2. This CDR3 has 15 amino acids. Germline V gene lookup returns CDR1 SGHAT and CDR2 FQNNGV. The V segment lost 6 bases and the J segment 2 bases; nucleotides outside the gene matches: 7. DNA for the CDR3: TGTGCCAGCAGTCCCAGCGGGGGATACACAGATACGCAGTATTTT. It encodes CASSPSGGYTDTQYF.

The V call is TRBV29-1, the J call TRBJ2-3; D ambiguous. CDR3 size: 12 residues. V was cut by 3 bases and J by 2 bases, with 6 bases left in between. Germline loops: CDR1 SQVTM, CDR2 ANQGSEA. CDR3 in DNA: TGCAGCGTTGACTTCTCCACAGATACGCAGTATTTT. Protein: CSVDFSTDTQYF.

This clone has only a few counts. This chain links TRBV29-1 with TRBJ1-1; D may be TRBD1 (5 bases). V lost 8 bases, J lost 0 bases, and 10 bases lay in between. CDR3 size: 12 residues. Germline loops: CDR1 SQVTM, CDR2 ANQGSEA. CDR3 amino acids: CSFAGLNTEAFF. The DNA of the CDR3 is TGCAGCTTCGCAGGGTTGAACACTGAAGCTTTCTTT.

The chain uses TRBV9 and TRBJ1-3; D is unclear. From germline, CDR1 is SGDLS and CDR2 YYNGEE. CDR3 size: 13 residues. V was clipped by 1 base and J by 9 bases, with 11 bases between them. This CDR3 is CASSVRQPGTIYF. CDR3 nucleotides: TGTGCCAGCAGCGTAAGGCAGCCGGGCACCATATATTTT.

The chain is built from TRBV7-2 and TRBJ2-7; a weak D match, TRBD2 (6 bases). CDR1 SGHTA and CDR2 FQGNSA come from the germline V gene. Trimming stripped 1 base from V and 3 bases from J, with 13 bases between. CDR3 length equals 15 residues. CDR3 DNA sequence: TGTGCCAGCAGCTTAGTTGGGGAGGTCGACTACGAGCAGTACTTC. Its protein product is CASSLVGEVDYEQYF.

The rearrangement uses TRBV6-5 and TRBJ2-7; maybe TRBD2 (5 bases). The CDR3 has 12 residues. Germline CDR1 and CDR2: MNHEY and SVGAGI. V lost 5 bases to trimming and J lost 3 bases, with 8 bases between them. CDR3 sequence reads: CASSRGNYEQYF. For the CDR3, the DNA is TGTGCCAGCAGTCGAGGGAACTACGAGCAGTACTTC.

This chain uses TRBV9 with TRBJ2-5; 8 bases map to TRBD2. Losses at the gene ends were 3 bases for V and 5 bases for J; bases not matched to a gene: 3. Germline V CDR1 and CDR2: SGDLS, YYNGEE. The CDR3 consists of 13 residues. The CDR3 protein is CASSAQRGETQYF. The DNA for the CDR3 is TGTGCCAGCAGCGCACAGCGGGGGGAGACCCAGTACTTC.

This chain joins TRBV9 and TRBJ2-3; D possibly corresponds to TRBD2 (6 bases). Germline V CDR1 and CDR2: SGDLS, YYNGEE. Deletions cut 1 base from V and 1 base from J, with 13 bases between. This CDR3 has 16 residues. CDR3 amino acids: CASSVLAGWGTDTQYF. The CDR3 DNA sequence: TGTGCCAGCAGCGTACTGGCGGGGTGGGGCACAGATACGCAGTATTTT. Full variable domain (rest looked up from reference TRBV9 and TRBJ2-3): DSGVTQTPKHLITATGQRVTLRCSPRSGDLSVYWYQQSLDQGLQFLIQYYNGEERAKGNILERFSAQQFPDLHSELNLSSLELGDSALYFCASSVLAGWGTDTQYFGPGTRLTVL.

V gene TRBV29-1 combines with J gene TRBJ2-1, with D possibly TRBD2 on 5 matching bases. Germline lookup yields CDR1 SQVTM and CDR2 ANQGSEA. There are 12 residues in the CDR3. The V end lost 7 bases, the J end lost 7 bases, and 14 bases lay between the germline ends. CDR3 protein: CSGRDVRNEQFF. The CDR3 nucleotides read TGCAGCGGTCGGGATGTAAGGAATGAGCAGTTCTTC.

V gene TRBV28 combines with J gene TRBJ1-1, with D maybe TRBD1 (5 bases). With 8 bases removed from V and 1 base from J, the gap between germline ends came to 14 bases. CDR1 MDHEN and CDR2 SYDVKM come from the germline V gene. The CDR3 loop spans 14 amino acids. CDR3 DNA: TGTGCCAGCGACCCGCCGGGGCGGAACACTGAAGCTTTCTTT. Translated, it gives CASDPPGRNTEAFF.

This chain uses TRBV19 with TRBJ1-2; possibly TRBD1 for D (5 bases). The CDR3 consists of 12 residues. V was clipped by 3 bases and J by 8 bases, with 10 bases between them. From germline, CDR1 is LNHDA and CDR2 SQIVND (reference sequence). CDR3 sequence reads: CASSIGTVGYTF. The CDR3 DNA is TGTGCCAGTAGTATCGGGACGGTGGGCTACACCTTC.

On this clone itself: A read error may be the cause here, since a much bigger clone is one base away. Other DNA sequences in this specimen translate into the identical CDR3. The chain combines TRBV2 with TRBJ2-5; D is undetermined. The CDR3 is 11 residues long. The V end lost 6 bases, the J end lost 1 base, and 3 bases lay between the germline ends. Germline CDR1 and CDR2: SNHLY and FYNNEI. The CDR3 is CASSFQETQYF. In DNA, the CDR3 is TGTGCCAGCAGCTTCCAAGAGACCCAGTACTTC.